The subject of this entry is one TCR beta chain. Its antigen is currently unknown. This specimen comes from a study of early stage breast cancer tumors. Overall study findings and caveats: Enriched TCRB sequences shared across patients were mostly commonly generated sequences.

The table came from immunoSEQ multiplex PCR; TCRdb's copy has only in-frame clones and leaves some out. The table has about 5,000 clones, around three fifths seen once. The CDR3 loop spans 12 amino acids. Trimming shortened V by 0 bases and J by 4 bases, and 2 bases separated the two germline ends. The germline V gene has CDR1 SEHNR and CDR2 FQNEAQ (reference sequence). The chain combines TRBV7-9 with TRBJ2-3; no firm D call. This clonotype was sampled from a person between 45 and 65 years old with breast cancer. Sequenced input: breast tumor tissue. CDR3 in amino acids: CASSLAADTQYF. CDR3 nucleotide sequence: TGTGCCAGCAGCTTAGCGGCAGATACGCAGTATTTT.